The 22 T cell receptor beta chains in this list originate from one sample, sequenced in a study of a mutant IDH1 vaccine in newly diagnosed glioma. The time point denotes: baseline, week 1 (first vaccination visit). Treatment meaning: pre-vaccination baseline after standard-of-care therapy. The protocol was immunoSEQ multiplex PCR, while the TCRdb copy is restricted to in-frame clones and leaves out a portion. The sample contains tens of thousands of clones, less than 90% of which appear only once. Sequenced here: PBMCs, sampled from a glioma patient treated with radiotherapy, temozolomide or both. All receptors derive from a woman aged 40 to 49 with glioma.

This clone was detected only a few times. The V call is TRBV27, the J call TRBJ2-2; possible D gene TRBD1, 6 bases. Trimming pared 5 bases from V and 1 base from J, leaving 14 bases between. The CDR3 loop spans 16 amino acids. Looked up from germline, CDR1 is MNHEY and CDR2 is SMNVEV (reference sequence). CDR3 residues: CASSPNRVGNTGELFF. CDR3 nucleotide sequence: TGTGCCAGCAGTCCCAACAGGGTCGGGAACACCGGGGAGCTGTTTTTT.

J is TRBJ1-1 and V is TRBV4-1; 10 positions agree with TRBD1. Germline V lookup: CDR1 MGHRA, CDR2 YSYEKL. There are 16 residues in the CDR3. V lost 4 bases and J lost 0; bases outside the gene matches: 5. This CDR3 reads CASSRGTGVMNTEAFF. As DNA, the CDR3 is TGCGCCAGCAGCCGCGGGACAGGGGTTATGAACACTGAAGCTTTCTTT.

This clone was seen a single time. The V call is TRBV27, the J call TRBJ2-3; D may match TRBD1 or TRBD2 (6 bases each). The CDR3 contains 17 residues. Germline assignment: CDR1 MNHEY and CDR2 SMNVEV (reference sequence). The V and J ends lost 3 bases and 3 bases respectively, with 19 bases between them. The CDR3 DNA reads as TGTGCCAGCAGTTTGGGCAGCAGGGGAGGAGGGACAGATACGCAGTATTTT. Encoded protein: CASSLGSRGGGTDTQYF.

This chain links TRBV5-1 with TRBJ2-5, with 7 bases fitting TRBD1. Germline lookup yields CDR1 SGHRS and CDR2 YFSETQ. This CDR3 region has 19 residues. Trimming removed 4 bases from V and 5 bases from J; junction bases left unmatched: 23. CDR3 bases: TGCGCCAGCAGCCGAATCTCTTCCAGGGGGAATTTAGGTCAGGAGACCCAGTACTTC. Translating it yields CASSRISSRGNLGQETQYF.

The chain combines TRBV29-1 with TRBJ2-3, with TRBD1 matching over 9 bases. The CDR3 is 13 residues long. V gave up 7 bases and J gave up 5 bases; unmatched junction bases: 7. The germline CDR1 and CDR2 sequences are SQVTM and ANQGSEA. CDR3 sequence: CSAGQGPVDTQYF. CDR3 nucleotide sequence: TGCAGCGCTGGACAGGGGCCCGTAGATACGCAGTATTTT.

J is TRBJ2-2 and V is TRBV5-1; D uncertain. Trimming pared 5 bases from V and 5 bases from J, leaving 13 bases between. Germline V gene lookup returns CDR1 SGHRS and CDR2 YFSETQ. The CDR3 has 14 amino acids. CDR3 protein: CASSLSVGTGELFF. CDR3 DNA: TGCGCCAGCAGTCTGTCCGTGGGGACCGGGGAGCTGTTTTTT.

Only one count was recorded for this clone. The chain carries TRBV5-1 and TRBJ1-3, with TRBD1 matching over 8 bases. From germline, CDR1 is SGHRS and CDR2 YFSETQ. This CDR3 region has 15 residues. Germline trimming cut 4 bases from V and 2 bases from J; bases unmatched to any gene: 5. The CDR3 region is CASSPKTGAGNTIYF. CDR3 nucleotide sequence: TGCGCCAGCAGCCCGAAGACAGGGGCTGGAAACACCATATATTTT.

The V call is TRBV2, the J call TRBJ1-1, with 7 bases matching TRBD1. The CDR3 extends over 14 amino acids. Germline assignment: CDR1 SNHLY and CDR2 FYNNEI. The V segment lost 6 bases and the J segment 5 bases; nucleotides outside the gene matches: 9. The CDR3 DNA follows: TGTGCCAGCAGCCAAGGGGGCGTGGGGACTGAAGCTTTCTTT. This codes for CASSQGGVGTEAFF.

This clone has only a few counts. For the CDR3, the DNA is TGCGCCAGCAGCCCCCCAGCGGGAGGGAGTGAGCAGTTCTTC. Translated, it gives CASSPPAGGSEQFF. This chain joins TRBV5-1 and TRBJ2-1; TRBD2 agrees at 10 bases. Germline trimming cut 4 bases from V and 9 bases from J; bases unmatched to any gene: 7. The CDR3 runs to 14 residues. Germline CDR1 SGHRS, CDR2 YFSETQ.

The V gene is TRBV6-5, the J gene TRBJ2-2; D possibly uses TRBD1 or TRBD2 (5 bases each). V dropped 2 bases and J dropped 4 bases, with 11 bases sitting between them. This CDR3 contains 15 residues. In germline, CDR1 is MNHEY, CDR2 SVGAGI. The CDR3 bases are TGTGCCAGCAGTTACCCGGGACCAACCACCGGGGAGCTGTTTTTT. Translated, it gives CASSYPGPTTGELFF.

The rearrangement links TRBV19 to TRBJ1-5, with TRBD1 identical over 9 bases. V was clipped by 6 bases and J by 4 bases; unmatched bases: 10. The CDR3 is 16 amino acids. CDR1 and CDR2 from the germline V gene are LNHDA and SQIVND (reference sequence). The CDR3 nucleotides are TGTGCCAGTAGAAAAAACCGGGACAGGGTGAATCAGCCCCAGCATTTT. It yields the protein CASRKNRDRVNQPQHF.

This chain joins TRBV27 and TRBJ2-1; D perhaps matches TRBD1 (6 bases). V lost 4 bases and J 3 bases, leaving 16 bases between the germline ends. Germline V gene sequence: CDR1 MNHEY, CDR2 SMNVEV (reference sequence). The CDR3 is made up of 16 amino acids. Here the CDR3 reads CASSSPSGAYYNEQFF. The CDR3 nucleotides are TGTGCCAGCAGTTCCCCCTCAGGGGCCTACTACAATGAGCAGTTCTTC.

CDR3 DNA sequence: TGTGCCAGCAGTTTATCGTCTCATCGAGAGACCCAGTACTTC. Amino acid sequence: CASSLSSHRETQYF. This rearrangement joins TRBV27 to TRBJ2-5; no firm D call. Trimming stripped 0 bases from V and 4 bases from J, with 9 bases between. CDR1 and CDR2 from the germline V gene are MNHEY and SMNVEV (reference sequence). CDR3 length equals 14 residues.

V and J are TRBV30 and TRBJ1-4; no definite D call. The germline V gene has CDR1 GTSNPN and CDR2 SVGIG (reference sequence). V lost 2 bases to trimming and J lost 7 bases, with 11 bases between them. The length of the CDR3 is 13 residues. The CDR3 DNA is TGTGCCTGGAGTATCGTTGTGGCTGAAAAACTGTTTTTT. Residues: CAWSIVVAEKLFF.

The chain couples TRBV7-2 to TRBJ2-1; D possibly corresponds to TRBD2 (6 bases). The CDR3 contains 18 residues. V shed 5 bases and J shed 9 bases, with 29 bases lying between them. CDR1 is SGHTA and CDR2 is FQGNSA in the germline V gene. CDR3 in amino acids: CASSVGPWEVGLGIEQFF. The CDR3 DNA follows: TGTGCCAGCAGCGTCGGACCCTGGGAGGTGGGTTTAGGAATTGAGCAGTTCTTC.

The genes are TRBV9 and TRBJ1-1; D possibly corresponds to TRBD1 (6 bases). The CDR3 extends over 11 amino acids. V dropped 3 bases and J dropped 7 bases, with 7 bases sitting between them. Germline V gives CDR1 SGDLS, CDR2 YYNGEE. DNA for the CDR3: TGTGCCAGCAGCGAGGGGGGTGAAGCTTTCTTT. This encodes CASSEGGEAFF.

This chain joins TRBV20-1 and TRBJ1-1, with no clear D. Germline CDR1 and CDR2: DFQATT and SNEGSKA (reference sequence). This CDR3 contains 11 residues. This chain's CDR3 is CAPWGHTEAFF. The CDR3 DNA follows: TGCGCCCCTTGGGGTCACACTGAAGCTTTCTTT.

The genes are TRBV27 and TRBJ2-7; 12 nucleotides line up with TRBD2. V was clipped by 6 bases and J by 0 bases; unmatched bases: 6. CDR1 is MNHEY and CDR2 is SMNVEV in the germline V gene (reference sequence). The CDR3 is 16 residues long. The CDR3 loop reads CASRRLTSGSSYEQYF. The CDR3 DNA reads TGTGCCAGCAGACGGCTGACTAGCGGGAGCTCCTACGAGCAGTACTTC.

This chain connects TRBV5-1 to TRBJ1-4; D may be TRBD1 (6 bases). V was cut by 4 bases and J by 2 bases, with 12 bases left in between. Germline V gene data show CDR1 as SGHRS and CDR2 as YFSETQ. This CDR3 spans 15 amino acids. CDR3 sequence reads: CASSPWGGTNEKLFF. The CDR3 nucleotides are TGCGCCAGCAGCCCGTGGGGGGGCACTAATGAAAAACTGTTTTTT.

This clone showed up just once. The CDR3 region has the DNA TGTGCCAGTAGTAGCCAGGGCTTTTCCGGGGAGCTGTTTTTT. It is translated as CASSSQGFSGELFF. The chain uses TRBV19 and TRBJ2-2, with D maybe TRBD1 (5 bases). V gave up 4 bases and J gave up 6 bases, with 12 bases separating them. Germline V gene lookup returns CDR1 LNHDA and CDR2 SQIVND (reference sequence). This CDR3 has 14 amino acids.

The chain couples TRBV5-1 to TRBJ1-4, with D tentatively TRBD1 (6 bases). This CDR3 has 15 amino acids. In germline, CDR1 is SGHRS, CDR2 YFSETQ. V was cut by 0 bases and J by 3 bases, with 9 bases left in between. The CDR3 nucleotides read TGCGCCAGCAGCTTGGACGAGGGGGCTAATGAAAAACTGTTTTTT. It specifies CASSLDEGANEKLFF.

In its sample, this clone was seen a few times. This chain connects TRBV2 to TRBJ2-7; 7 positions match TRBD2. V dropped 4 bases and J dropped 2; count of bases not matched to a gene: 8. Germline V gene data show CDR1 as SNHLY and CDR2 as FYNNEI. The CDR3 totals 15 residues. Written as DNA, the CDR3 is TGTGCCAGCAGTGGGGGGGGTTTTGAAACCTACGAGCAGTACTTC. It specifies CASSGGGFETYEQYF.